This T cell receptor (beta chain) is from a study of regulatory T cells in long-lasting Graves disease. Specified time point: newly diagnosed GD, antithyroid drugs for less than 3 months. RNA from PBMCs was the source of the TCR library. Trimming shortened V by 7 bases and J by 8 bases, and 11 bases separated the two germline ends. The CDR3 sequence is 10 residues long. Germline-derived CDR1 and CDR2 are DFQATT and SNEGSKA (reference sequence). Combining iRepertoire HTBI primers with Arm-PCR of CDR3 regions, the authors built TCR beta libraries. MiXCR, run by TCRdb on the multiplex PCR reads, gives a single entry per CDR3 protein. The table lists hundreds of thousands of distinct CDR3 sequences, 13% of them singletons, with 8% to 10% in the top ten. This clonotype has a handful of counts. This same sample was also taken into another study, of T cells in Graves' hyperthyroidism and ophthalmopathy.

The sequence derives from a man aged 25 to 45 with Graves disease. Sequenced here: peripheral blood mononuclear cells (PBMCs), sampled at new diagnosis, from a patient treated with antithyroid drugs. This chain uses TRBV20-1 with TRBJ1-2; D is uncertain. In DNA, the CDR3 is TGCAGTGTGCTAGAGGGAGGCTACACCTTC. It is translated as CSVLEGGYTF.